This paragraph reports one T cell receptor beta chain. Profiled with immunoSEQ multiplex PCR; TCRdb holds only in-frame clones, not every one. This sample has 35,000 to 40,000 clones; approximately 85% occur once, and the top ten carry 1.5% to 2%. This specimen comes from a study of T cells in narcolepsy. Study background: Healthy controls were enrolled alongside patients with narcolepsy type 1 or type 2.

V dropped 4 bases and J dropped 1 base, with 13 bases sitting between them. CDR1 and CDR2 from the germline V gene are SGHTA and FQGNSA. The CDR3 contains 15 residues. This chain links TRBV7-2 with TRBJ2-5, with a possible D match to TRBD1 (6 bases). The sequenced sample consisted of CD45RA- memory CD4+ T cells from PBMCs. This TCR came from a human donor with narcolepsy. CDR3 nucleotide sequence: TGTGCCAGCAGCTCGAGGGGGAGCCCCCAAGAGACCCAGTACTTC. Its translation is CASSSRGSPQETQYF. Complete variable domain (other parts from reference TRBV7-2 and TRBJ2-5): GAGVSQSPSNKVTEKGKDVELRCDPISGHTALYWYRQSLGQGLEFLIYFQGNSAPDKSGLPSDRFSAERTGGSVSTLTIQRTQQEDSAVYLCASSSRGSPQETQYFGPGTRLLVL.